This T cell receptor beta chain appears in the sequencing data of a study of cytomegalovirus exposure and HLA in healthy donors. J lost 4 bases, V lost 1 base, and 7 bases had no gene match. The CDR3 sequence is 15 residues long. CDR1 and CDR2 (germline): SQVTM, ANQGSEA. Produced via immunoSEQ multiplex PCR; TCRdb's table is partial and in-frame only. The sample contains about 98,000 clones, roughly nine tenths of which appear only once. What was sequenced was PBMCs. The clonotype originates from a man aged 18 to 29 in good health and CMV-seropositive. V usage is TRBV29-1 and J usage is TRBJ2-1; 7 nucleotides line up with TRBD1. CDR3 DNA: TGCAGCGTTGAAGTTTGGGACAGAGGTTACAATGAGCAGTTCTTC. Its protein product is CSVEVWDRGYNEQFF.